The sequence of this T cell receptor beta chain was determined in a study of T cells in localized non-small cell lung cancer. Study results and limitations: It was uninvolved adjacent lung that showed the highest T cell clonality, exceeding tumor. A higher density of T cells in blood coincided with extended overall survival. Heterogeneity cannot be ruled out, as sequencing used one tumor region only.

Concerning this clone itself: Its target is not known.

The CDR3 contains 13 residues. V lost 3 bases to trimming and J lost 7 bases, with 10 bases between them. In germline, CDR1 is MNHNS, CDR2 SASEGT. Assay: immunoSEQ multiplex PCR; the TCRdb copy retains only in-frame clones and omits some. The data contain around 19,000 clones, about 90% of them singletons. The chain combines TRBV6-1 with TRBJ1-5; D is unclear. This specimen consisted of peripheral blood, obtained before any cancer treatment. The receptor was isolated from a woman aged 35 to 70 with stage I lung adenocarcinoma. CDR3 amino acids: CASSERSGQPQHF. The CDR3 nucleotides read TGTGCCAGCAGTGAGAGGAGTGGGCAGCCCCAGCATTTT.